This T cell receptor beta chain came from a study of shared clonotypes between healthy human individuals. Study-level information: Donors, aged 18 to 49, were a couple of women and a few men. Notes on the study in general: Clonotypes which were not shared had lower generation probabilities than clonotypes that all four donors shared.

Naive CD8 cells lacked CD45RO and underwent positive selection for CCR7, leaving out terminally differentiated effector memory CD45RA+ cells. V lost 3 bases and J 0 bases, leaving 9 bases between the germline ends. The CDR3 has 14 amino acids. Germline loops: CDR1 SGHNT, CDR2 YYREEE (reference sequence). The method was immunoSEQ multiplex PCR; TCRdb's version includes in-frame clones alone and lacks a portion of them. This table has roughly 1,800,000 clones, roughly 95% appearing once. Of note for this clone: What it binds is not known.

This clonotype was sampled from a young man in good health. Sequenced: naive CD8+ T cells sorted from blood. The chain combines TRBV5-4 with TRBJ1-1; D is undetermined. The CDR3 loop is CASSSIDMNTEAFF. In nucleotides, the CDR3 is TGTGCCAGCAGCTCCATTGATATGAACACTGAAGCTTTCTTT.